This is a list of T cell receptor beta chains from one sample in a study of Tregs in tolerant kidney transplant recipients. Data came from immunoSEQ multiplex PCR; TCRdb stores just in-frame clones and leaves some out. The repertoire includes about 240,000 clones, 84% of them detected once, and under 0.65% sits in the top ten. Specimen: CD4+ T cells from blood. The receptors shown here come from a human donor in good health. The CDR3 runs from the conserved cysteine through the conserved F or W. Fields, in order: clone size, D gene, J gene, V gene, CDR3 length, CDR3 DNA, CDR3 protein. A D gene is named only where the DNA matches it firmly. Some rows mark clone size as missing; the rest say once, few, many or name a class of expanded clone.

few TRBD1 TRBJ2-7 TRBV6-1 13 TGTGCCAGCAGCCGGGACAGGCTCTACGAGCAGTACTTC CASSRDRLYEQYF
- - TRBJ1-1 TRBV6-5 15 TGTGCCAGCAGTTATGGGAGGGGAATGAACACTGAAGCTTTCTTT CASSYGRGMNTEAFF
- - TRBJ2-2 TRBV1 18 TGCACCAGCAGCCAAGAAAGGCTAGCGGTGGGGTGGGTCGGGGAGCTGTTTTTT CTSSQERLAVGWVGELFF
- - TRBJ2-7 TRBV6-5 13 TGTGCCCTCTCGGCCCGGTCCTCCTACGAGCAGTACTTC CALSARSSYEQYF
- - TRBJ2-5 TRBV19 13 TGTGCCAGTAGTTTGATTCGCCAAGAGACCCAGTACTTC CASSLIRQETQYF
- - TRBJ1-5 TRBV5-1 14 TGCGCCAGCAGCTCTGGGGGAGGCAATCAGCCCCAGCATTTT CASSSGGGNQPQHF
- - TRBJ2-5 TRBV7-3 13 TGTGCCAGCAGCTCCCTGGTTCGAGAGACCCAGTACTTC CASSSLVRETQYF
- TRBD1 TRBJ2-5 TRBV5-1 16 TGCGCCAGCAGCTTGGGGAAGGGACAGCTCCAAGAGACCCAGTACTTC CASSLGKGQLQETQYF
- - TRBJ2-1 TRBV11-2 16 TGTGCCAGCAGCGGAATTTCATACCGCGCCTACAATGAGCAGTTCTTC CASSGISYRAYNEQFF
- TRBD1 TRBJ2-5 TRBV2 15 TGTGCCAGCAGTGAACCCCGACAGGGCGGGGAGACCCAGTACTTC CASSEPRQGGETQYF
- - TRBJ2-7 TRBV6-9 18 TGTGCCAGCAGGACGGGACACGGGGAGGATCGCCGCTCCTACGAGCAGTACTTC CASRTGHGEDRRSYEQYF
- TRBD2 TRBJ2-1 TRBV6-4 18 TGTGCCAGCAGTGAAGGGGGACTAGCGGGAAGCTCCTACAATGAGCAGTTCTTC CASSEGGLAGSSYNEQFF
- - TRBJ1-6 TRBV6-5 14 TGTGCCAGCAGTTCCCCAGGTCGTAATTCACCCCTCCACTTT CASSSPGRNSPLHF
- - TRBJ2-5 TRBV5-1 13 TGCGCCAGCAGCTTGGATTTCAGTTGGGCTTGGTACTTC CASSLDFSWAWYF
- - TRBJ1-5 TRBV30 13 TGTGCCTGGAGTGTGCTGTTCAATCAGCCCCAGCATTTT CAWSVLFNQPQHF
- TRBD2 TRBJ2-5 TRBV4-1 17 TGCGCCAGCAGCCAAGATCGGGAGGCCTCGGCCCAAGAGACCCAGTACTTC CASSQDREASAQETQYF
- TRBD1 TRBJ1-1 TRBV27 18 TGTGCCAGCAGTTTCCGATGGGGTAAAGGGGGCAAGAACACTGAAGCTTTCTTT CASSFRWGKGGKNTEAFF
- TRBD1 TRBJ2-7 TRBV9 13 TGTGCCAGCAGCGGGCGACAGGGCTACGAGCAGTACTTC CASSGRQGYEQYF
- - TRBJ2-5 TRBV5-1 12 TGCGCCAGCAGCTTGGGCCAAGAGACCCAGTACTTC CASSLGQETQYF
- TRBD1 TRBJ1-1 TRBV6-1 17 TGTGCCAGCAGTGAACCTGACAGGGGGCTGATGAACACTGAAGCTTTCTTT CASSEPDRGLMNTEAFF
- TRBD2 TRBJ2-1 TRBV2 16 TGTGCCAGCACTTCCCGTAGCGGGAGCGCCCACAATGAGCAGTTCTTC CASTSRSGSAHNEQFF
- TRBD1 TRBJ1-6 TRBV30 14 TGTGCCGCTCCGGGACAGGGTCTAAATTCACCCCTCCACTTT CAAPGQGLNSPLHF
- - TRBJ1-1 TRBV29-1 13 TGCAGCGTTGAGGGGGGTAAAAACACTGAAGCTTTCTTT CSVEGGKNTEAFF
few - TRBJ2-6 TRBV19 15 TGTGCCAGTAGTCCTACCCACTCTGGGGCCAACGTCCTGACTTTC CASSPTHSGANVLTF
- TRBD2 TRBJ2-1 TRBV9 17 TGTGCCAGCAGCGAGGGGGCGGGAGGGCCACTCTACAATGAGCAGTTCTTC CASSEGAGGPLYNEQFF
- TRBD2 TRBJ2-5 TRBV5-4 14 TGTGCCAGCAGCTTTCTAGCGGGGCAAGAGACCCAGTACTTC CASSFLAGQETQYF
- - TRBJ1-5 TRBV19 20 TGTGCCAGTAGTATAGATCGGAGGGGCGCGCCCCCATATAGCAATCAGCCCCAGCATTTT CASSIDRRGAPPYSNQPQHF
- - TRBJ2-1 TRBV5-1 14 TGCGCCAGCAGCCCATGGATAGGGAACAATGAGCAGTTCTTC CASSPWIGNNEQFF
- TRBD1 TRBJ2-7 TRBV18 15 TGTGCCAGCTCACCAGGGCTGGGACAGAGCTACGAGCAGTACTTC CASSPGLGQSYEQYF
- - TRBJ1-5 TRBV5-4 14 TGTGCCAGCAGTAGGGGGGGGAACAATCAGCCCCAGCATTTT CASSRGGNNQPQHF
- TRBD1 TRBJ1-5 TRBV12-5 18 TGTGCTAGTGGTTTGGTACTAAGGGCAGGGGGTAGCAATCAGCCCCAGCATTTT CASGLVLRAGGSNQPQHF
- TRBD1 TRBJ1-1 TRBV18 18 TGTGCCAGCTCACCACTTCATAAAGGGGGCGGACTGAACACTGAAGCTTTCTTT CASSPLHKGGGLNTEAFF
once TRBD1 TRBJ2-1 TRBV11-2 16 TGTGCCAGCAGCTTAGCCGGGACAGGGTTTCAAGATGAGCAGTTCTTC CASSLAGTGFQDEQFF
- TRBD2 TRBJ2-7 TRBV30 14 TGTGCCTGGGCCTTAGCGGGAGGCACCTACGAGCAGTACTTC CAWALAGGTYEQYF
- - TRBJ2-2 TRBV5-4 14 TGTGCCAGCTGGCAGCGTCAGAACACCGGGGAGCTGTTTTTT CASWQRQNTGELFF
- - TRBJ1-2 TRBV7-9 12 TGTGCCAGCAGCACCCGGACAGTAGGCTACACCTTC CASSTRTVGYTF
- - TRBJ1-1 TRBV7-6 15 TGTGCCAGCAGCGGCCTCGGGGGAGTTAACACTGAAGCTTTCTTT CASSGLGGVNTEAFF
- - TRBJ2-2 TRBV6-1 13 TGTGCCAGCAGTCGGGGCCACACCGGGGAGCTGTTTTTT CASSRGHTGELFF